This T cell receptor (beta chain) was recovered during a study of cytomegalovirus exposure and HLA in healthy donors. Regarding the study as a whole: In presence/absence analyses, roughly uniform sequencing depth across donors was assumed. Indistinguishable V segments, including TRBV6-2 and TRBV6-3, were excluded. Later work found most CMV-associated TCR beta chains apparently HLA-restricted. Later, an analysis found that common viral pathogens appeared to be linked with several of the most significant clusters.

PCR primers comprised 60 Vbeta and 13 Jbeta primers. TCRdb keeps only in-frame clones here, not all; method: immunoSEQ multiplex PCR. The sample has 200,000 to 300,000 clones, about 80% seen once. The V end was cut by 3 bases, the J end by 7 bases, with 13 bases between. Germline lookup yields CDR1 GTSNPN and CDR2 SVGIG (reference sequence). The CDR3 is 12 amino acids. This clone was seen a single time. The target antigen is unknown. Sample: PBMCs. This chain uses TRBV30 with TRBJ2-7; D may be TRBD2 (6 bases). The origin of this receptor is a woman aged 40 to 49 in good health and CMV-seropositive. CDR3 bases: TGTGCCTGGAGCGCCAGGGCGGGGGAGCAGTACTTC. It encodes CAWSARAGEQYF.